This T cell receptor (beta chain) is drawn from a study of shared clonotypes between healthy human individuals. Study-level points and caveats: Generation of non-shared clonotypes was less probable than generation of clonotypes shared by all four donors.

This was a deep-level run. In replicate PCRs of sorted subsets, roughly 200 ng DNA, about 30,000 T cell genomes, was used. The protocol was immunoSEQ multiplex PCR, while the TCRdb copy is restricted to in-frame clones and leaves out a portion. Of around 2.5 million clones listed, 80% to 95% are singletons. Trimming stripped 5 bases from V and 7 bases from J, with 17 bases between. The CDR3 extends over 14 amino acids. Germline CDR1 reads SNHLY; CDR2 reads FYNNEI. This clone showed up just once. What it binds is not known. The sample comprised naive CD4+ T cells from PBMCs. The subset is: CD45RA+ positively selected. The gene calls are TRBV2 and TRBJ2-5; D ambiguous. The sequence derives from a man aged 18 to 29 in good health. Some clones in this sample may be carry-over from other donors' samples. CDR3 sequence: CASSPTPSPGTQYF. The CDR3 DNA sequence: TGTGCCAGCAGTCCCACACCCAGCCCGGGGACCCAGTACTTC.